This T cell receptor (beta chain) was recovered during a study of T-cell reconstitution after alpha-beta-depleted transplantation in children. Findings of the study overall: High day-60 TCRbeta diversity in some patients came from surviving recipient T cells and thymic progenitors. There were reportedly several hundred expanded graft clones from which alpha-beta T cells came about two months after transplant. Among T cells one year after transplant, newly produced cells accounted for most counts and diversity.

This sample's TCRbeta library carried unique molecular identifier barcodes. TCRdb analysed the PCR reads with MiXCR anew, one entry per CDR3 protein. The data contain about 440,000 distinct CDR3 sequences, about 40% of them seen just once; the ten biggest clones take up roughly a quarter. The V and J ends lost 4 bases and 1 base, in that order; junction bases with no gene match: 4. The CDR3 extends over 15 amino acids. A note on this clonotype: Its antigen is still unknown.

The source is a girl aged 2 to 9 with aplastic anemia, due to receive a stem cell transplant. This specimen consisted of PBMCs, obtained before TCRalphabeta/CD19-depleted stem cell transplant. This chain joins TRBV12-3 or TRBV12-4 and TRBJ1-3, with 7 bases aligning to TRBD1. The CDR3 spells CASSSQGVSGNTIYF. The CDR3 DNA sequence: TGTGCCAGCAGTTCCCAGGGGGTATCTGGAAACACCATATATTTT.